The 26 T cell receptor beta chains reported below all come from one sample, sequenced in a study of response to subunit inactivated influenza vaccine. TCRdb called the RT-PCR reads again in MiXCR, with one record for every CDR3 protein. Altogether approximately 570,000 distinct CDR3 sequences are present, 6.5% to 8% being singletons, with the ten largest covering 10% to 15%. This sample comprised PBMCs from blood, obtained 23 months after vaccination. The receptors stem from a man in his fifties or sixties who received an inactivated influenza vaccine.

The V and J genes are TRBV7-2 and TRBJ2-5, with D possibly TRBD2 on 5 matching bases. Germline assignment: CDR1 SGHTA and CDR2 FQGNSA. The CDR3 totals 16 residues. Between the trimmed V and J ends, which lost 1 base and 6 bases, there was a span of 18 bases. CDR3 sequence reads: CASSLVSGVSQQTQYF. The DNA of the CDR3 is TGTGCCAGCAGCTTAGTGTCCGGGGTATCTCAACAGACCCAGTACTTC.

This clonotype was found many times. The rearrangement joins TRBV18 to TRBJ2-2; 7 bases map to TRBD1. The germline V gene encodes CDR1 KGHSH and CDR2 LQKENI. J lost 6 bases, V lost 3 bases, and 4 bases had no gene match. This CDR3 is built from 14 residues. The CDR3 region is CASSPGQRSGELFF. The CDR3 nucleotides are TGTGCCAGCTCACCGGGACAGCGGTCCGGGGAGCTGTTTTTT.

J is TRBJ2-1 and V is TRBV9, with TRBD2 as a possible D gene (8 bases). Trimming took 3 bases from V and 8 from J, leaving 24 bases between them. CDR3 length: 17 amino acids. CDR1 SGDLS and CDR2 YYNGEE come from the germline V gene. Here the CDR3 DNA reads TGTGCCAGCAGCGCTCCCCGGGACAGCGGGAGAATCTATGAGCAGTTCTTC. It codes for CASSAPRDSGRIYEQFF.

This clonotype has only a few counts. The chain combines TRBV6-5 with TRBJ2-7; 12 bases fit TRBD2. Germline loops: CDR1 MNHEY, CDR2 SVGAGI. The J segment lost 3 bases and the V segment lost 0 bases, leaving 6 bases of the junction unmatched. This CDR3 spans 17 amino acids. The CDR3 DNA reads TGTGCCAGCAGTTACTCGGGGACTAGCGGGTCCAACTACGAGCAGTACTTC. Its translation is CASSYSGTSGSNYEQYF.

This clonotype came up a few times. V and J are TRBV5-5 and TRBJ2-2, with TRBD1 matching over 7 bases. The CDR3 runs to 17 residues. The ends lost 0 bases at V and 3 bases at J; junction bases unmatched: 8. CDR1 is SGHKS, CDR2 YYEKEE, per germline (reference sequence). Here the CDR3 DNA reads TGTGCCAGCAGCTTGGCACCAGACAGGGTCGACACCGGGGAGCTGTTTTTT. Encoded protein: CASSLAPDRVDTGELFF.

CDR3 sequence: CASRQGGNTEAFF. CDR3 nucleotide sequence: TGTGCCAGTAGACAGGGAGGGAACACTGAAGCTTTCTTT. This chain links TRBV25-1 with TRBJ1-1; 7 bases agree with TRBD1. The ends lost 9 bases at V and 1 base at J; junction bases unmatched: 5. CDR3 length: 13 amino acids. Per germline, CDR1 MGHDK and CDR2 SYGVNS.

This clonotype was detected only a few times. The chain joins TRBV28 to TRBJ2-5; unclear D gene. This CDR3 spans 13 amino acids. CDR1 MDHEN and CDR2 SYDVKM come from the germline V gene. Deletions cut 5 bases from V and 5 bases from J, with 12 bases between. The CDR3 loop reads CASSPQLGETQYF. CDR3 sequence (DNA): TGTGCCAGCAGTCCCCAATTGGGCGAGACCCAGTACTTC.

This clonotype appeared a few times. The chain carries TRBV19 and TRBJ2-3; TRBD2 aligns across 8 bases. The CDR3 runs to 15 residues. The ends lost 9 bases at V and 5 bases at J; junction bases unmatched: 13. The germline V gene encodes CDR1 LNHDA and CDR2 SQIVND (reference sequence). The CDR3 reads CASTSLGLAGDTQYF. In nucleotides, the CDR3 is TGTGCCAGCACATCCTTGGGCCTAGCGGGAGATACGCAGTATTTT.

The chain carries TRBV5-6 and TRBJ2-5; D may be TRBD2 (5 bases). The V gene lost 1 base and the J gene lost 1 base, with 11 bases spanning the gap. The CDR3 has 15 residues. CDR1 is SGHDT, CDR2 YYEEEE, per germline. This CDR3 is CASSLFLAPQETQYF. The CDR3 DNA follows: TGTGCCAGCAGCTTGTTCCTAGCTCCCCAAGAGACCCAGTACTTC.

This clonotype was picked up a small number of times. The chain couples TRBV7-2 to TRBJ1-3; D might be TRBD1 (5 bases). The germline V gene has CDR1 SGHTA and CDR2 FQGNSA. Deletions cut 5 bases from V and 0 bases from J, with 14 bases between. The CDR3 has 16 amino acids. The CDR3 region has the DNA TGTGCCAGCAGCACTCGACAGCTCAACTCTGGAAACACCATATATTTT. Protein: CASSTRQLNSGNTIYF.

The gene calls are TRBV20-1 and TRBJ2-5; 8 nucleotides match TRBD2. Germline loops: CDR1 DFQATT, CDR2 SNEGSKA (reference sequence). The CDR3 contains 15 residues. Trimming at V came to 4 bases and at J to 0 bases, leaving 7 bases not matched to a gene. The CDR3 DNA is TGCAGTGCTAAATTAGCGGGGACGAACCAAGAGACCCAGTACTTC. This translates into CSAKLAGTNQETQYF.

This rearrangement joins TRBV24-1 to TRBJ2-1, with TRBD2 identical over 15 bases. Germline assignment: CDR1 KGHDR and CDR2 SFDVKD. With V trimmed by 10 bases and J by 9 bases, 3 bases remained unmatched. The CDR3 has 13 residues. CDR3 nucleotides: TGTGCCACTAGGGGACTAGCGGGGGGTGAGCAGTTCTTC. This codes for CATRGLAGGEQFF.

This clonotype was counted many times. This chain joins TRBV5-5 and TRBJ2-7; TRBD1 agrees at 7 bases. Per the germline V gene, CDR1 is SGHKS and CDR2 is YYEKEE (reference sequence). The CDR3 spans 15 residues. The J segment lost 4 bases and the V segment lost 0 bases, leaving 7 bases of the junction unmatched. CDR3 region: CASSLAVAGGYEQYF. In nucleotides, the CDR3 is TGTGCCAGCAGCTTGGCCGTGGCAGGGGGTTACGAGCAGTACTTC.

This clonotype was detected a few times. This rearrangement joins TRBV19 to TRBJ2-1; 11 nucleotides match TRBD2. Unmatched junction bases numbered 5, after V lost 3 bases and J lost 1 base. Germline CDR1 and CDR2: LNHDA and SQIVND (reference sequence). The CDR3 runs 17 residues. The CDR3 DNA is TGTGCCAGTAGTATTATGGCTAGCGGGAGGTCCTACAATGAGCAGTTCTTC. Its translation: CASSIMASGRSYNEQFF.

This clonotype was recorded at least ten times. The rearrangement links TRBV9 to TRBJ2-5, with 10 bases identical to TRBD1. V shed 4 bases and J 9 bases; nucleotides not matched to a gene: 9. The CDR3 is 14 residues long. The V gene's germline CDR1 is SGDLS and CDR2 YYNGEE. Written as DNA, the CDR3 is TGTGCCAGCAGCCCGTCTTCCGACAGGGGGCCCCAGTACTTC. Amino acid sequence: CASSPSSDRGPQYF.

This clonotype occurred many times. This sequence joins TRBV27 and TRBJ1-6, with 8 bases that match TRBD1. The CDR3 spans 15 residues. Trimming cost V 2 bases and J 9 bases; bases outside gene matches: 6. The germline CDR1 and CDR2 sequences are MNHEY and SMNVEV (reference sequence). CDR3: CASSLIGQGGSPLHF. The DNA of the CDR3 is TGTGCCAGCAGTTTAATCGGACAGGGAGGTTCACCCCTCCACTTT.

The gene calls are TRBV12-3 or TRBV12-4 and TRBJ1-2; a weak D match, TRBD1 (5 bases). The V gene lost 3 bases and the J gene lost 8 bases, with 10 bases spanning the gap. The CDR3 has 12 residues. In nucleotides, the CDR3 is TGTGCCAGCAGTTTTAAGGGACGGGGCTACACCTTC. The encoded protein is CASSFKGRGYTF.

This clonotype has more than one count but fewer than ten. The chain combines TRBV7-2 with TRBJ2-3; 8 nucleotides match TRBD2. J gave up 0 bases and V 5 bases, and 4 bases lay outside the gene matches. The CDR3 is 15 residues long. CDR1 is SGHTA and CDR2 is FQGNSA in the germline V gene. CDR3: CASSLSGTSTDTQYF. As DNA, the CDR3 is TGTGCCAGCAGCCTTAGCGGGACTAGCACAGATACGCAGTATTTT.

This clonotype was seen more than once but under ten times. The junction differs from germline at one of its ends, possibly a read error. The gene calls are TRBV4-3 and TRBJ2-3; D is perhaps TRBD2 (6 bases). Germline V gene lookup returns CDR1 LGHNA and CDR2 YSLEER. CDR3 size: 15 residues. CDR3 residues: CASSQTNQRLDPQYF. CDR3 in DNA: TGCGCCAGCAGCCAAACCAATCAAAGACTAGATCCGCAGTATTTT.

This clonotype has a handful of counts. J is TRBJ2-5 and V is TRBV10-1; TRBD1 matches at 9 bases. CDR1 and CDR2 (germline): WNHNN, SYGVQD (reference sequence). The junction had 7 bases not matched to a gene; V was cut back by 8 bases and J by 3 bases. This CDR3 spans 14 amino acids. The CDR3 DNA is TGCGCCAGCTCCGAACAGGGGGCGGAAGAGACCCAGTACTTC. It encodes CASSEQGAEETQYF.

A few counts support this clonotype. V usage is TRBV5-1 and J usage is TRBJ2-5; weak D call: TRBD1 (5 bases). Germline CDR1 reads SGHRS; CDR2 reads YFSETQ. CDR3 length: 15 residues. The V gene lost 1 base and the J gene lost 2 bases, with 12 bases spanning the gap. In DNA, the CDR3 is TGCGCCAGCAGCTTGCTAGGACAAAGACAAGAGACCCAGTACTTC. This translates into CASSLLGQRQETQYF.

This clonotype has ten or more counts. The chain links TRBV5-1 to TRBJ1-6, with D unclear. In germline, CDR1 is SGHRS, CDR2 YFSETQ. V lost 0 bases and J lost 9, with 7 bases in between. The CDR3 is 13 amino acids. CDR3 loop: CASSLEWGSPLHF. The CDR3 coding sequence is TGCGCCAGCAGCTTGGAGTGGGGTTCACCCCTCCACTTT.

The CDR3 bases are TGTGCCAGCAGTTACGGACTCTTCTCGCAGGAGCAGTACTTC. Its protein is CASSYGLFSQEQYF. This chain connects TRBV6-5 to TRBJ2-7; the D gene is possibly TRBD2 (5 bases). Trimming left V 2 bases short and J 7 bases short, with 15 bases between. The CDR3 runs to 14 residues. Germline V gene lookup returns CDR1 MNHEY and CDR2 SVGAGI.

This clonotype showed up many times. The chain carries TRBV12-3 or TRBV12-4 and TRBJ1-2, with D unresolved. V lost 7 bases, J lost 8 bases, and 17 bases lay in between. CDR3 length equals 13 residues. CDR3 protein: CASTKNRGWGYTF. The CDR3 DNA is TGTGCCAGCACCAAAAATCGGGGTTGGGGCTACACCTTC.

This clonotype was observed a handful of times. The rearrangement uses TRBV4-1 and TRBJ2-7; 12 bases fit TRBD1. In germline, CDR1 is MGHRA, CDR2 YSYEKL. Trimming at V came to 5 bases and at J to 5 bases, leaving 7 bases not matched to a gene. This CDR3 is 15 amino acids long. The CDR3 nucleotides read TGCGCCAGCAGCTCGCCGGGACAGGGGGCCGACGAGCAGTACTTC. Translation gives CASSSPGQGADEQYF.

This clonotype was seen repeatedly, ten times or more. The chain links TRBV12-3 or TRBV12-4 to TRBJ1-1; D is unclear. The CDR3 length is 12 residues. With 3 bases removed from V and 8 bases from J, the gap between germline ends came to 10 bases. The CDR3 coding sequence is TGTGCCAGCAGTTTCCAGATCGGAGAAGCTTTCTTT. Protein product: CASSFQIGEAFF.